The 23 T cell receptor beta chains listed next were all sequenced from one sample in a study of control samples from healthy donors and cancer patients. The protocol was immunoSEQ multiplex PCR, while the TCRdb copy is restricted to in-frame clones and leaves out a portion. The top ten hold 15% to 20% of the sample, which has about 83,000 clones, roughly 91% seen once. The sequencing input was blood. These receptors originate from a middle-aged man in good health.

The chain combines TRBV21-1 with TRBJ2-2; the table calls TRBD2, which could not be checked here. TRBV21-1 is marked as a pseudogene. CDR3 length: 19 residues. This CDR3 is CAGRQGLAGDPMNTGELFF. CDR3 in DNA: TGTGCCGGTAGACAGGGACTAGCGGGGGACCCTATGAACACCGGGGAGCTGTTTTTT.

The chain recombines TRBV29-1 with TRBJ1-1; unclear D gene. Trimming left V 4 bases short and J 1 base short, with 10 bases between. The length of the CDR3 is 13 residues. CDR1 is SQVTM, CDR2 ANQGSEA, per germline. The CDR3 is CSVGPVENTEAFF. The CDR3 DNA is TGCAGCGTTGGGCCAGTCGAGAACACTGAAGCTTTCTTT.

The chain joins TRBV6-4 to TRBJ2-2; D gene uncertain. CDR1 MRHNA and CDR2 SNTAGT come from the germline V gene. V was shortened by 6 bases and J by 0 bases, with 8 bases between the two germline ends. CDR3 length equals 14 residues. The CDR3 loop is CASRIEANTGELFF. The CDR3 DNA is TGTGCCAGCAGAATAGAAGCGAACACCGGGGAGCTGTTTTTT.

This chain connects TRBV19 to TRBJ1-5, with 8 nucleotides matching TRBD1. This CDR3 has 14 amino acids. The V gene's germline CDR1 is LNHDA and CDR2 SQIVND (reference sequence). The trim removed 7 bases at V and 6 bases at J, leaving 8 bases unmatched. In nucleotides, the CDR3 is TGTGCCAGTACGTCCAGGGGGCAGAGTCAGCCCCAGCATTTT. This sequence encodes CASTSRGQSQPQHF.

V usage is TRBV10-2 and J usage is TRBJ1-1; 9 bases align to TRBD1. Germline-derived CDR1 and CDR2 are WSHSY and SAAADI. The CDR3 contains 13 residues. The trim removed 10 bases at V and 7 bases at J, leaving 10 bases unmatched. The CDR3 coding sequence is TGCGCCACATCCGGGACAGGGTTCGGTGAAGCTTTCTTT. This translates into CATSGTGFGEAFF.

V usage is TRBV7-2 and J usage is TRBJ2-7; TRBD2 aligns across 10 bases. The germline V gene encodes CDR1 SGHTA and CDR2 FQGNSA. CDR3 length: 14 residues. The J segment lost 7 bases and the V segment lost 0 bases, leaving 3 bases of the junction unmatched. The CDR3 spells CASSLASGGREQYF. The CDR3, as DNA: TGTGCCAGCAGCTTAGCTAGCGGGGGGCGGGAGCAGTACTTC. Looking up the rest from reference TRBV7-2 and TRBJ2-7 gives the full variable domain: GAGVSQSPSNKVTEKGKDVELRCDPISGHTALYWYRQSLGQGLEFLIYFQGNSAPDKSGLPSDRFSAERTGGSVSTLTIQRTQQEDSAVYLCASSLASGGREQYFGPGTRLTVT.

The count of this clone is one. The chain employs TRBV7-2 and TRBJ2-5; D possibly corresponds to TRBD1 (6 bases). This CDR3 contains 15 residues. V lost 1 base and J lost 6, with 15 bases in between. From germline, CDR1 is SGHTA and CDR2 FQGNSA. The CDR3 here is CASSLGTGSGKTQYF. The CDR3 DNA reads TGTGCCAGCAGCTTAGGTACAGGGAGCGGAAAGACCCAGTACTTC.

The chain uses TRBV5-1 and TRBJ2-7; 10 bases line up with TRBD1. The ends lost 2 bases at V and 2 bases at J; junction bases unmatched: 10. The germline V gene encodes CDR1 SGHRS and CDR2 YFSETQ. The CDR3 runs 17 residues. CDR3 DNA: TGCGCCAGCAGCTTCCTACCCACCGGGACAGGGGCCTACGAGCAGTACTTC. It translates to CASSFLPTGTGAYEQYF.

The rearrangement links TRBV19 to TRBJ1-5, with a tentative D call TRBD1 (6 bases). V lost 4 bases and J lost 5, with 12 bases in between. Germline V CDR1 and CDR2: LNHDA, SQIVND (reference sequence). This CDR3 is built from 14 residues. In nucleotides, the CDR3 is TGTGCCAGTAGTAGGAGACAGGTGCATCAGCCCCAGCATTTT. It is translated as CASSRRQVHQPQHF.

This chain uses TRBV7-9 with TRBJ1-3, with D uncertain. Trimming left V 7 bases short and J 1 base short, with 17 bases between. The CDR3 runs 16 residues. Germline assignment: CDR1 SEHNR and CDR2 FQNEAQ (reference sequence). This CDR3 reads CASNFGRGLSGNTIYF. The CDR3 coding sequence is TGTGCCAGCAACTTTGGTCGGGGTTTATCTGGAAACACCATATATTTT.

This chain uses TRBV6-1 with TRBJ1-2, with D unclear. Trimming removed 3 bases at V and 4 bases at J, with 9 bases between. Per the germline V gene, CDR1 is MNHNS and CDR2 is SASEGT. The CDR3 length is 13 residues. The CDR3 bases are TGTGCCAGCAGTGAGAAGGGAGGCTATGGCTACACCTTC. This sequence encodes CASSEKGGYGYTF.

This clone was picked up one time. This chain uses TRBV10-3 with TRBJ1-2; 7 nucleotides align to TRBD1. This CDR3 has 14 amino acids. V shed 10 bases, J shed 4 bases, and the junction held 12 bases outside the gene matches. The germline V gene has CDR1 ENHRY and CDR2 SYGVKD. DNA for the CDR3: TGTGCCACCGGGACAGACAAAACTAGCTATGGCTACACCTTC. Protein product: CATGTDKTSYGYTF.

The V call is TRBV27, the J call TRBJ1-5; D is ambiguous. In germline, CDR1 is MNHEY, CDR2 SMNVEV (reference sequence). CDR3 size: 12 residues. The ends were cut back, 6 bases at V and 7 bases at J, with 10 bases in the middle. CDR3 region: CASRFAGQPQHF. The DNA for the CDR3 is TGTGCCAGCAGGTTCGCCGGGCAGCCCCAGCATTTT.

The chain joins TRBV30 to TRBJ2-5, with D maybe TRBD2 (7 bases). The V gene lost 3 bases and the J gene lost 1 base, with 9 bases spanning the gap. There are 13 residues in the CDR3. Germline values: CDR1 GTSNPN, CDR2 SVGIG (reference sequence). CDR3 loop: CAWSGGPQETQYF. The CDR3 nucleotides are TGTGCCTGGAGCGGGGGGCCCCAAGAGACCCAGTACTTC.

This sequence joins TRBV7-2 and TRBJ2-5; 7 nucleotides align to TRBD1. With 4 bases clipped from V and 2 bases from J, the junction kept 7 bases outside the gene matches. Per the germline V gene, CDR1 is SGHTA and CDR2 is FQGNSA. CDR3 length: 15 amino acids. As DNA, the CDR3 is TGTGCCAGCAGCTCCCGACAGGGAATACAAGAGACCCAGTACTTC. It codes for CASSSRQGIQETQYF.

This clone has just a few counts. The chain recombines TRBV27 with TRBJ1-2; 8 bases map to TRBD1. Germline CDR1 is MNHEY and CDR2 is SMNVEV (reference sequence). Trimming removed 4 bases from V and 4 bases from J; junction bases left unmatched: 2. The length of the CDR3 is 13 residues. The DNA for the CDR3 is TGTGCCAGCAGTTCACAGGGGGGCTATGGCTACACCTTC. Translation: CASSSQGGYGYTF.

The chain employs TRBV7-9 and TRBJ2-1, with D uncertain. Germline assignment: CDR1 SEHNR and CDR2 FQNEAQ (reference sequence). The CDR3 totals 14 residues. Between the trimmed V and J ends, which lost 3 bases and 0 bases, there was a span of 6 bases. Here the CDR3 reads CASSFRISYNEQFF. DNA of the CDR3: TGTGCCAGCAGCTTTCGTATCTCCTACAATGAGCAGTTCTTC.

Turning to this clone: Other DNA sequences of this sample code for an identical CDR3. This sequence joins TRBV2 and TRBJ2-6; possibly TRBD2 for D (6 bases). Per the germline V gene, CDR1 is SNHLY and CDR2 is FYNNEI. V lost 2 bases, J lost 1 base, and 9 bases lay in between. The CDR3 totals 16 residues. Here the CDR3 reads CASSELGGSGANVLTF. DNA of the CDR3: TGTGCCAGCAGTGAATTGGGGGGTTCTGGGGCCAACGTCCTGACTTTC.

The rearrangement joins TRBV27 to TRBJ1-3; the D is unclear. This CDR3 is 14 amino acids long. The V gene's germline CDR1 is MNHEY and CDR2 SMNVEV (reference sequence). V lost 6 bases to trimming and J lost 6 bases, with 15 bases between them. The CDR3 DNA follows: TGTGCCAGCAGCAGGACCCGGGAGGCAAACACCATATATTTT. Translation: CASSRTREANTIYF.

This chain joins TRBV27 and TRBJ1-4, with a tentative D call TRBD1 (6 bases). Germline V gene data show CDR1 as MNHEY and CDR2 as SMNVEV (reference sequence). CDR3 length: 12 amino acids. V was shortened by 8 bases and J by 8 bases, with 12 bases between the two germline ends. The CDR3 loop is CASAQGREKLFF. Written as DNA, the CDR3 is TGTGCCAGCGCACAGGGAAGGGAAAAACTGTTTTTT.

The chain joins TRBV9 to TRBJ2-2; maybe TRBD2 (6 bases). Trimming removed 6 bases from V and 4 bases from J, with 16 bases in between. CDR3 size: 15 residues. Germline assignment: CDR1 SGDLS and CDR2 YYNGEE. Here the CDR3 DNA reads TGTGCCAGCAATGATCAGGCGGGGAGCACCGGGGAGCTGTTTTTT. It yields the protein CASNDQAGSTGELFF. Together with reference TRBV9 and TRBJ2-2, the CDR3 gives the full variable domain: DSGVTQTPKHLITATGQRVTLRCSPRSGDLSVYWYQQSLDQGLQFLIQYYNGEERAKGNILERFSAQQFPDLHSELNLSSLELGDSALYFCASNDQAGSTGELFFGEGSRLTVL.

The chain recombines TRBV10-3 with TRBJ1-2; D gene ambiguous. This CDR3 has 18 amino acids. Trimming removed 2 bases from V and 4 bases from J, with 23 bases in between. Per the germline V gene, CDR1 is ENHRY and CDR2 is SYGVKD. DNA for the CDR3: TGTGCCATCAGTGAGAGGCCGGGTAAGGTATCCCTTGGCTATGGCTACACCTTC. Encoded protein: CAISERPGKVSLGYGYTF.

The genes are TRBV10-1 and TRBJ2-3, with D hard to call. V was trimmed by 0 bases and J by 11 bases, leaving 12 bases between them. Per the germline V gene, CDR1 is WNHNN and CDR2 is SYGVQD (reference sequence). The CDR3 has 13 residues. CDR3: CASSESQESGQYF. In nucleotides, the CDR3 is TGCGCCAGCAGTGAGTCTCAGGAGAGTGGGCAGTATTTT.